The 5 T cell receptor beta chains below come from one sample, sequenced in a study of glioma-infiltrating T cells. The iRepertoire nested amplicon-rescue multiplex PCR amplified TCR alpha and beta CDR3s from RNA. A single record per CDR3 protein comes from TCRdb applying MiXCR to the multiplex PCR reads. This repertoire shows 84,000 or so distinct CDR3 sequences, 20% to 25% found once; its top ten account for approximately 7%. The sample was glioma tissue, nonneoplastic brain tissue, or PBMCs (not recorded which). The receptors here all came from a human donor with low-grade glioma or glioblastoma, undergoing nonglioma brain surgery, or in good health (not recorded which).

The chain recombines TRBV11-3 with TRBJ2-1; D possibly matches TRBD1 or TRBD2 (5 bases each). Per germline, CDR1 SGHNT and CDR2 YENEEA. The CDR3 totals 12 residues. The V and J ends lost 4 bases and 10 bases respectively, with 11 bases between them. The CDR3 DNA reads TGTGCCAGCAGCTCTCGGGGCGCCGAGCAGTTCTTC. It encodes CASSSRGAEQFF.

This clonotype has a handful of counts. The CDR3 region is CASSRRLEIQFF. Written as DNA, the CDR3 is TGTGCCAGCAGCCGCAGACTAGAGATCCAGTTCTTC. The V and J genes are TRBV5-4 and TRBJ2-1; a weak D match, TRBD2 (6 bases). CDR3 length: 12 amino acids. V was cut by 4 bases and J by 13 bases, with 15 bases left in between. Germline V gene lookup returns CDR1 SGHNT and CDR2 YYREEE (reference sequence).

This rearrangement joins TRBV29-1 to TRBJ2-6, with unresolved D. The CDR3 totals 13 residues. Germline CDR1 reads SQVTM; CDR2 reads ANQGSEA. The V and J ends lost 4 bases and 0 bases respectively, with 4 bases between them. Here the CDR3 reads CSVGISGANVLTF. As DNA, the CDR3 is TGCAGCGTTGGCATCTCTGGGGCCAACGTCCTGACTTTC.

With respect to this clonotype: A much larger clone lies a single base off, so this may be a read error. The rearrangement joins TRBV4-2 to TRBJ2-3, with 8 bases lining up with TRBD2. Germline CDR1 is LGHNA and CDR2 is YNFKEQ. The CDR3 consists of 16 residues. DNA of the CDR3: TGTGCCAGCAGCCAACATCTCAGCGGGAGTACAGATAAGCAGTATTTT. Translating it yields CASSQHLSGSTDKQYF.

This clonotype has a count of ten or more. The gene calls are TRBV6-1 and TRBJ1-1; D might be TRBD1 (6 bases). This CDR3 comprises 16 residues. Trimming stripped 8 bases from V and 0 bases from J, with 19 bases between. Per the germline V gene, CDR1 is MNHNS and CDR2 is SASEGT. The CDR3 sequence: CASHGQRSLMNTEAFF. CDR3 nucleotide sequence: TGTGCCAGCCATGGACAGAGGTCGCTCATGAACACTGAAGCTTTCTTT.